This T cell receptor beta chain was found in a study of T-cell reconstitution after alpha-beta-depleted transplantation in children. Findings of the study overall: Most T-cell counts and diversity one year after the transplant came from T cells that were newly produced. Several hundred expanded graft clones reportedly were the source of alpha-beta T cells about two months after transplant.

This clonotype was detected ten times or more. The antigen is not known. V gave up 5 bases and J gave up 13 bases, with 15 bases separating them. The CDR3 sequence is 13 residues long. Germline loops: CDR1 SGHTA, CDR2 FQGTGA. Library preparation (for TCRbeta) was performed with unique molecular identifiers. TCRdb re-called the PCR reads with MiXCR, one entry per CDR3 protein. The sample has about 580,000 distinct CDR3 sequences, more than 20% seen once. The clonotype originates from a boy under three years old who had a stem cell transplant for acute myeloid leukemia, so the T cells may come from the graft donor. The sequencing used PBMCs, mostly from graft donor cells, collected 360 days after TCRalphabeta/CD19-depleted stem cell transplant. The V and J genes are TRBV7-3 and TRBJ1-6; D may be TRBD1 (6 bases). The DNA of the CDR3 is TGTGCCAGCAGCGGCAAGGAGGGGGGTCCCCTCCACTTT. Amino acids: CASSGKEGGPLHF.